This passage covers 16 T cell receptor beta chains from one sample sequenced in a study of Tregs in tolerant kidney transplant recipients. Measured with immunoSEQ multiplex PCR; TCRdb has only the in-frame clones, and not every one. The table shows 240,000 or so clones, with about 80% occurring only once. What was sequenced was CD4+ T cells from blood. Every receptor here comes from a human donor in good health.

CDR3 sequence (DNA): TGCAGCGTTAACGTTCGTGGCTACACCTTC. It specifies CSVNVRGYTF. The chain combines TRBV29-1 with TRBJ1-2, with D unclear. Germline V gene data show CDR1 as SQVTM and CDR2 as ANQGSEA. This CDR3 spans 10 amino acids. V was cut by 5 bases and J by 7 bases, with 8 bases left in between.

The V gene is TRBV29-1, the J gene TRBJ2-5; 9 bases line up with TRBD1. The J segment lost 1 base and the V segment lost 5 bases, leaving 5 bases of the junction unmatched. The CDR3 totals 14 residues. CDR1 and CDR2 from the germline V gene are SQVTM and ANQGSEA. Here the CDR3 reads CSVSRDRAQETQYF. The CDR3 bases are TGCAGCGTTAGCCGGGACAGGGCCCAAGAGACCCAGTACTTC.

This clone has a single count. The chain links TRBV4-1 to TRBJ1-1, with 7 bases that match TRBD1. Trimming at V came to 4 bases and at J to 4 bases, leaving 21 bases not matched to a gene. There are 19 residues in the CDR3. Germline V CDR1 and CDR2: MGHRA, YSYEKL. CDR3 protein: CASSRDWGEGARSGTEAFF. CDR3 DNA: TGCGCCAGCAGCCGTGATTGGGGAGAGGGGGCGCGGTCGGGCACTGAAGCTTTCTTT.

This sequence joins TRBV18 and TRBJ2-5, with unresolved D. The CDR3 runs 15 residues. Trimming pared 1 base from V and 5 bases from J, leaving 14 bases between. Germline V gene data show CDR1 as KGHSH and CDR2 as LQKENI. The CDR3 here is CASSPRRSQGETQYF. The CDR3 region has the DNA TGTGCCAGCTCACCACGGCGGTCTCAAGGGGAGACCCAGTACTTC.

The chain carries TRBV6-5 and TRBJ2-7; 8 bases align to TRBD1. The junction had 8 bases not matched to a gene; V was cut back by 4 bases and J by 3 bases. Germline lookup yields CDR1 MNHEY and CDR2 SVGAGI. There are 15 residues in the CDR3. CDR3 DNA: TGTGCCAGCAGTTCTCCGGGACAGGTACGCTACGAGCAGTACTTC. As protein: CASSSPGQVRYEQYF.

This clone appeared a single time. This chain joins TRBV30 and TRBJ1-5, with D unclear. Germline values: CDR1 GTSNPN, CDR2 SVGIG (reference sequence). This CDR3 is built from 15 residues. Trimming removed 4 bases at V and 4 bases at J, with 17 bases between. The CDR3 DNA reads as TGTGCCTGGACGAACACCGGGTCCCTAAATCAGCCCCAGCATTTT. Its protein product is CAWTNTGSLNQPQHF.

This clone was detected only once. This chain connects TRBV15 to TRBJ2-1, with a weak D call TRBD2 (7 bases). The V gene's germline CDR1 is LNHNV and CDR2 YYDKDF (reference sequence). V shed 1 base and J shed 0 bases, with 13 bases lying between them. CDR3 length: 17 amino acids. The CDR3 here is CATSRGGGLSSYNEQFF. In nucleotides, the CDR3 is TGTGCCACCAGCAGAGGGGGGGGCCTTAGCTCCTACAATGAGCAGTTCTTC. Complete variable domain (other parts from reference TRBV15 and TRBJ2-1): DAMVIQNPRYQVTQFGKPVTLSCSQTLNHNVMYWYQQKSSQAPKLLFHYYDKDFNNEADTPDNFQSRRPNTSFCFLDIRSPGLGDTAMYLCATSRGGGLSSYNEQFFGPGTRLTVL.

CDR3 protein: CASSPIPSGSSYEQYF. In DNA form, the CDR3 reads TGTGCCAGCTCACCCATCCCGAGCGGGTCTTCCTACGAGCAGTACTTC. The V call is TRBV18, the J call TRBJ2-7, with D maybe TRBD2 (6 bases). Germline V gene lookup returns CDR1 KGHSH and CDR2 LQKENI. CDR3 length: 16 amino acids. V shed 3 bases and J shed 1 base, with 16 bases lying between them. The whole variable domain, filled in from reference TRBV18 and TRBJ2-7, reads NAGVMQNPRHLVRRRGQEARLRCSPMKGHSHVYWYRQLPEEGLKFMVYLQKENIIDESGMPKERFSAEFPKEGPSILRIQQVVRGDSAAYFCASSPIPSGSSYEQYFGPGTRLTVT.

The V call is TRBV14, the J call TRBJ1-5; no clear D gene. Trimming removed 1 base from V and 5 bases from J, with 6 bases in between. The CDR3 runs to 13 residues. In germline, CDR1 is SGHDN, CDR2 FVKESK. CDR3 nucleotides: TGTGCCAGCAGCCAAGGGGAGGATCAGCCCCAGCATTTT. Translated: CASSQGEDQPQHF.

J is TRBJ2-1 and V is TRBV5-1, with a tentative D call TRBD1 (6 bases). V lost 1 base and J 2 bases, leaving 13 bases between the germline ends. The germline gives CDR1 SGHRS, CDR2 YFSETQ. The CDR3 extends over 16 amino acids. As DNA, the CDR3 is TGCGCCAGCAGCTTGCAGGGACACCTCACCTACAATGAGCAGTTCTTC. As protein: CASSLQGHLTYNEQFF.

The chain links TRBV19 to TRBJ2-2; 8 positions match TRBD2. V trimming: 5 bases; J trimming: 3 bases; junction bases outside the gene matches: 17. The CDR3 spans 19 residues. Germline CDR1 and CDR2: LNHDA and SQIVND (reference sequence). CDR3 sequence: CASSRPQSLGLVHTGELFF. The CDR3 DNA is TGTGCCAGTAGTCGACCGCAGTCCCTGGGACTAGTACACACCGGGGAGCTGTTTTTT.

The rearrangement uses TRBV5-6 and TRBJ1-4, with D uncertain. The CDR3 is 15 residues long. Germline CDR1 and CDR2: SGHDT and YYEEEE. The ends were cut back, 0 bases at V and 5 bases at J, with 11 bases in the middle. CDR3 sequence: CASSLGRDWNEKLFF. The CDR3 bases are TGTGCCAGCAGCTTGGGGAGGGATTGGAATGAAAAACTGTTTTTT.

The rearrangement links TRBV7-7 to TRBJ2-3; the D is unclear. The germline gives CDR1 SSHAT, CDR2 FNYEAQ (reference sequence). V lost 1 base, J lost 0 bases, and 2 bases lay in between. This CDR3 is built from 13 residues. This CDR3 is CASSLGSTDTQYF. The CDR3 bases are TGTGCCAGCAGCTTAGGCAGCACAGATACGCAGTATTTT.

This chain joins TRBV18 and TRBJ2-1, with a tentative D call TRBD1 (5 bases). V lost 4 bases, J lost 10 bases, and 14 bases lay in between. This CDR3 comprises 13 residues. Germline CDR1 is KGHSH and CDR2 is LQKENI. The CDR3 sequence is CASSLTRAYEQFF. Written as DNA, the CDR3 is TGTGCCAGCTCACTAACCAGGGCATACGAGCAGTTCTTC. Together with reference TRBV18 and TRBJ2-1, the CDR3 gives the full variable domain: NAGVMQNPRHLVRRRGQEARLRCSPMKGHSHVYWYRQLPEEGLKFMVYLQKENIIDESGMPKERFSAEFPKEGPSILRIQQVVRGDSAAYFCASSLTRAYEQFFGPGTRLTVL.

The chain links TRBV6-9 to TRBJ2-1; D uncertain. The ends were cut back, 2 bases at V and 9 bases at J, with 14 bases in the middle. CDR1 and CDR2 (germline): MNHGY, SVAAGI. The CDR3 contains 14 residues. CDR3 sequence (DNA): TGTGCCAGCAGTTATATTTTGCGTTGGGGTGAGCAGTTCTTC. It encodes CASSYILRWGEQFF.

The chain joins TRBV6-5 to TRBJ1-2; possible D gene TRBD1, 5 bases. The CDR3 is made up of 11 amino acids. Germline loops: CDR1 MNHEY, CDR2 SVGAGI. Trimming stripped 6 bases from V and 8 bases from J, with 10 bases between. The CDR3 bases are TGTGCCAGCAGACAGCGGGGCGGCTACACCTTC. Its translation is CASRQRGGYTF.